One T cell receptor beta chain is described in this entry. The antigen is not known. This sample is part of a study of OX40 agonist ivuxolimab in advanced cancers. Samples were taken at baseline and on day 1 of cycles 4 and 7. Clones were sequenced by immunoSEQ multiplex PCR, and TCRdb holds only the in-frame ones, with some missing. The data contain tens of thousands of clones, around 89% of them singletons. Findings and limits, study-wide: Partial responders at 0.1-3.0 mg/kg showed near-lowest clonal expansion.

There are 14 residues in the CDR3. J lost 8 bases, V lost 4 bases, and 6 bases had no gene match. Germline V lookup: CDR1 SGHNT, CDR2 YYREEE (reference sequence). The source of this sequence is an adult with an advanced solid tumor such as melanoma, head and neck, liver or kidney cancer. The chain is built from TRBV5-4 and TRBJ1-4; TRBD1 matches 9 bases. The sequenced sample was CD4+ or CD8+ T cells sorted from blood, obtained in a trial of the OX40 agonist ivuxolimab. The CDR3 DNA reads as TGTGCCAGCAGCCGCGGACAGGGGAGGGAAAAACTGTTTTTT. It specifies CASSRGQGREKLFF.